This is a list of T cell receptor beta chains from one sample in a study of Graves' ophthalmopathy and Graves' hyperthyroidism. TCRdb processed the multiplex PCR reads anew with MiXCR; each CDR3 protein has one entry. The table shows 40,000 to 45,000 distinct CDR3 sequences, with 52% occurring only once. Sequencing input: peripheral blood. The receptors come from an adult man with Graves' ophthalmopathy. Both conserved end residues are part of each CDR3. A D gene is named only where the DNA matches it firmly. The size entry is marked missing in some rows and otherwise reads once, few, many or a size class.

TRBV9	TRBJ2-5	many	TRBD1	TGTGCCAGCAGCGCGCGGGGACAGGCCGAGACCCAGTACTTC	CASSARGQAETQYF
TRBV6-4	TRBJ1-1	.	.	TGTGCCAGCAGCAGGACTGAAGCTTTCTTT	CASSRTEAFF
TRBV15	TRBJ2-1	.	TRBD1	TGTGCCACCAGCAGCCGCCGGGACAGTGCACACAATGAGCAGTTCTTC	CATSSRRDSAHNEQFF
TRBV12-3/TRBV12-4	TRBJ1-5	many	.	TGTGCCAGCAGCCGGGGAGGACAGCCCCAGCATTTT	CASSRGGQPQHF
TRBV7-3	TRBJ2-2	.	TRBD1	TGTGCCAGCAGCCTGGGACAGGAATCCACCGGGGAGCTGTTTTTT	CASSLGQESTGELFF
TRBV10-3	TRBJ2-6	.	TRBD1	TGTGCCATCACCGGCGGGACAGGGGTCTCTGGGGCCAACGTCCTGACTTTC	CAITGGTGVSGANVLTF
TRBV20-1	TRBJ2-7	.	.	TGCAGTGCTAGCGGGGGTGCACCTCCGTGCTCCTACGAGCAGTACTTC	CSASGGAPPCSYEQYF
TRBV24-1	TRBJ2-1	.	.	TGTGCCACCAGTGATCCAGACAGCTCCTACAATGAGCAGTTCTTC	CATSDPDSSYNEQFF
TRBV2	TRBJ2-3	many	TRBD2	TGTGCCAGCAGAGCTTTCCTTCTAGCGGGGCTCACAGATACGCAGTATTTT	CASRAFLLAGLTDTQYF
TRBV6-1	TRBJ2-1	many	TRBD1	TGTGCCAGCAGTACGGGGACAGACAATGAGCAGTTCTTC	CASSTGTDNEQFF
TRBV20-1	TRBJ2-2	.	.	TGCAGAGCTAGAGATCGACGAACGGACACCGGGGAGCTGTTTTTT	CRARDRRTDTGELFF
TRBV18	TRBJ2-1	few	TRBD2	TGTGCCAGCTCGCCCAGAGCGGGAGGGGGTAATGAGCAGTTCTTC	CASSPRAGGGNEQFF
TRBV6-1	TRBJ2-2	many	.	TGTGCCAGCAGTGAACTCATGGGGAACACCGGGGAGCTGTTTTTT	CASSELMGNTGELFF
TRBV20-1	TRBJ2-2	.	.	TGCAGTGCCAGACGAGGGGTAAACACCGGGGAGCTGTTTTTT	CSARRGVNTGELFF
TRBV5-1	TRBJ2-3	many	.	TGCGCCAGCAAGGAAACAGGGTTCACAGATACGCAGTATTTT	CASKETGFTDTQYF
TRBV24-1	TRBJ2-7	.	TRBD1	TGTGCCACCAGTAAGGGGACAGCCGCGGGCGAGCAGTACTTC	CATSKGTAAGEQYF
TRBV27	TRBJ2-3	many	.	TGTGCCAGCGGCAGGGTGGCGGGCACAGATACGCAGTATTTT	CASGRVAGTDTQYF
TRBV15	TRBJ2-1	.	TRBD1	TGTGCCACCAGCAGAGATCTTGGACAGGGATACAATGAGCAGTTCTTC	CATSRDLGQGYNEQFF
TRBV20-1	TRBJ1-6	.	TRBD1	TGCAGTGCCCCCGGACAGGGAGATTCACCCCTCCACTTT	CSAPGQGDSPLHF
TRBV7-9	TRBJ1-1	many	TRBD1	TGTGCCAGCAGCAAATCAGGGGGGAACACTGAAGCTTTCTTT	CASSKSGGNTEAFF
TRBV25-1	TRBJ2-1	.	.	TGTGCCAGCTACCGTGGGGGTGAGCAGTTCTTC	CASYRGGEQFF
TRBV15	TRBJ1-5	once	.	TGTGCCACCAGCAGCCGTCCCGTTCAGCCCCAGCATTTT	CATSSRPVQPQHF
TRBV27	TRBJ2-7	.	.	TGTGCCAGCAGTAGGGGCCTCGCCTACGAGCAGTACTTC	CASSRGLAYEQYF
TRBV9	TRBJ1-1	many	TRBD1	TGTGCCAGCAGCCCTCAGGACAGGGCGAACACTGAAGCTTTCTTT	CASSPQDRANTEAFF
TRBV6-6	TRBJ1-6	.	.	TGTGCCAGCAGTTACACGGGGAGCCCTAATTCACCCCTCCACTTT	CASSYTGSPNSPLHF
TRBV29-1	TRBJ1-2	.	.	TGCAGCGTTGAACTCGGGGGCGGCTATGGCTACACCTTC	CSVELGGGYGYTF
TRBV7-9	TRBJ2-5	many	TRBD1	TGTGCCAGCAGCCACGGACAGGGTTTGGAGAGGGGAGAGACCCAGTACTTC	CASSHGQGLERGETQYF
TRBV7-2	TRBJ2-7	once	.	TGTGCCACCACTTTAGCGCTCGAGCAGTACTTC	CATTLALEQYF
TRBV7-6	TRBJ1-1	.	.	TGTGCCAGCAGCTTTAACGGAAGTACTGAAGCTTTCTTT	CASSFNGSTEAFF
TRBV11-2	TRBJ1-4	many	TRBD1	TGTGCCAGCAGCTTAGAGGTATGTCAGGGGGATGAAAAACTGTTTTTT	CASSLEVCQGDEKLFF